These T cell receptor beta chains were read from a single sample in a study of T cell responses to AZD1222 COVID-19 vaccine. Some clones are missing from TCRdb's copy, which holds only in-frame ones; the method was immunoSEQ multiplex PCR. The sample lists roughly 130,000 clones, 94% occurring once. This sample comprised peripheral blood, obtained on day 0 of AZD1222 vaccination. These receptors were obtained from an adult in good health. The CDR3 runs from the conserved cysteine through the conserved F or W. D genes are given only for firm matches. The size of a clone is reported for some rows only, either as once, few or many, or as a class for expanded clones.

clone_size: .
v_call: TRBV5-1
d_call: .
j_call: TRBJ1-5
cdr3_aa: CASSLDSRNQPQHF
cdr3_nt: TGCGCCAGCAGCTTGGACAGTCGCAATCAGCCCCAGCATTTT

clone_size: .
v_call: TRBV4-2
d_call: TRBD2
j_call: TRBJ2-5
cdr3_aa: CASSQGLAGGPETQYF
cdr3_nt: TGTGCCAGCAGCCAAGGTCTAGCGGGAGGTCCAGAGACCCAGTACTTC

clone_size: once
v_call: TRBV11-2
d_call: TRBD1
j_call: TRBJ1-5
cdr3_aa: CASSLGQGIHQPQHF
cdr3_nt: TGTGCCAGCAGCTTGGGACAGGGGATTCATCAGCCCCAGCATTTT

clone_size: once
v_call: TRBV28
d_call: .
j_call: TRBJ2-3
cdr3_aa: CASRVETGTDTQYF
cdr3_nt: TGTGCCAGCCGCGTTGAAACCGGCACAGATACGCAGTATTTT

clone_size: .
v_call: TRBV4-3
d_call: TRBD1
j_call: TRBJ1-1
cdr3_aa: CASSQEPAGGEQAFF
cdr3_nt: TGCGCCAGCAGCCAAGAACCGGCAGGGGGCGAACAGGCTTTCTTT

clone_size: .
v_call: TRBV20-1
d_call: .
j_call: TRBJ2-1
cdr3_aa: CSTWDPGEQFF
cdr3_nt: TGCAGTACCTGGGACCCTGGGGAGCAGTTCTTC

clone_size: .
v_call: TRBV19
d_call: .
j_call: TRBJ2-1
cdr3_aa: CASSIVLRGVGVNEQFF
cdr3_nt: TGTGCCAGTAGTATAGTGTTAAGGGGGGTAGGGGTTAATGAGCAGTTCTTC

clone_size: .
v_call: TRBV14
d_call: .
j_call: TRBJ2-7
cdr3_aa: CASSQVSGVNYEQYF
cdr3_nt: TGTGCCAGCAGCCAAGTTTCGGGAGTCAACTACGAGCAGTACTTC

clone_size: .
v_call: TRBV6-1
d_call: .
j_call: TRBJ2-7
cdr3_aa: CASSEVPEYEQYF
cdr3_nt: TGTGCCAGCAGTGAAGTCCCAGAGTACGAGCAGTACTTC

clone_size: .
v_call: TRBV29-1
d_call: TRBD2
j_call: TRBJ2-1
cdr3_aa: CSVTRAGRPNEQFF
cdr3_nt: TGCAGCGTTACAAGAGCGGGACGACCTAATGAGCAGTTCTTC

clone_size: .
v_call: TRBV27
d_call: .
j_call: TRBJ2-2
cdr3_aa: CASSFRGANTGELFF
cdr3_nt: TGTGCCAGCAGTTTTAGAGGGGCGAACACCGGGGAGCTGTTTTTT

clone_size: .
v_call: TRBV28
d_call: .
j_call: TRBJ1-5
cdr3_aa: CASSFEGWRNQPQHF
cdr3_nt: TGTGCCAGCAGTTTCGAGGGTTGGCGCAATCAGCCCCAGCATTTT

clone_size: .
v_call: TRBV6-1
d_call: .
j_call: TRBJ1-2
cdr3_aa: CASSGGDRLPNYGYTF
cdr3_nt: TGTGCCAGCAGTGGGGGGGACCGACTCCCTAACTATGGCTACACCTTC

clone_size: .
v_call: TRBV18
d_call: .
j_call: TRBJ1-2
cdr3_aa: CASSPGRTTYNYGYTF
cdr3_nt: TGTGCCAGCTCACCTGGAAGGACTACCTATAACTATGGCTACACCTTC